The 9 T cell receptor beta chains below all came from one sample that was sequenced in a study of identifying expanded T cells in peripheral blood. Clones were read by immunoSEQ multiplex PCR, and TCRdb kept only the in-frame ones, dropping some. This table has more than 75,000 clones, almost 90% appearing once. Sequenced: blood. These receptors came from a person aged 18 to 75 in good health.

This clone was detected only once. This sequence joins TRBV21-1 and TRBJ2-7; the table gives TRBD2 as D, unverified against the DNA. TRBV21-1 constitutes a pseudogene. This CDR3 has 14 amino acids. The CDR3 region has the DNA TGTGCCAGCAGTATAGCGGGAGGGCCCTACGAGCAGTACTTC. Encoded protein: CASSIAGGPYEQYF.

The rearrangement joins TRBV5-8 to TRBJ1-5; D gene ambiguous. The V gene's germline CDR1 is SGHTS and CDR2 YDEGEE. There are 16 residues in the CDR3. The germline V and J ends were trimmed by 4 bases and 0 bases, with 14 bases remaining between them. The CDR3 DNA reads TGTGCCAGCAGCCGGGGTTTGAGCTATAGCAATCAGCCCCAGCATTTT. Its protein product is CASSRGLSYSNQPQHF.

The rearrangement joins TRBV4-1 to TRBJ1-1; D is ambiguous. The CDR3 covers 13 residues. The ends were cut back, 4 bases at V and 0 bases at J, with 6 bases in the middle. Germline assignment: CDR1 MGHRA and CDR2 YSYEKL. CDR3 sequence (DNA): TGCGCCAGCAGCCCCGAAATGAACACTGAAGCTTTCTTT. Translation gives CASSPEMNTEAFF.

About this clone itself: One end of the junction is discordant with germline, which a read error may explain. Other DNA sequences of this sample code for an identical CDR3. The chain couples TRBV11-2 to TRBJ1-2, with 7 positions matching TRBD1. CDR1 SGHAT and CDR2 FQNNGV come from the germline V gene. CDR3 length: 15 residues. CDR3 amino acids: CASSPSPQGDYGYTF. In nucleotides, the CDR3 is TGTGCCAGCAGCCCCAGCCCCCAGGGGGACTACGGCTACACCTTC. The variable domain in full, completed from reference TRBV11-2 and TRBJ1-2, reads EAGVAQSPRYKIIEKRQSVAFWCNPISGHATLYWYQQILGQGPKLLIQFQNNGVVDDSQLPKDRFSAERLKGVDSTLKIQPAKLEDSAVYLCASSPSPQGDYGYTFGSGTRLTVV.

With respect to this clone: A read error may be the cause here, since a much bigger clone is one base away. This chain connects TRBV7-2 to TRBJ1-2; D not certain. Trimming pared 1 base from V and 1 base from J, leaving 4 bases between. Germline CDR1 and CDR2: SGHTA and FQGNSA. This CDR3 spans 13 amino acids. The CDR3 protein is CASSLDNNYGYTF. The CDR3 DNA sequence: TGTGCCAGCAGCTTAGACAATAACTATGGCTACACCTTC.

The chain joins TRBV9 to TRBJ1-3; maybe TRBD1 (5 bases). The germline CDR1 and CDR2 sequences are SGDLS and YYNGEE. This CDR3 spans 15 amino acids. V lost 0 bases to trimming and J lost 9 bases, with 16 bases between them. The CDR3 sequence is CASSVGGGSGGTIYF. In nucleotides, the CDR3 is TGTGCCAGCAGCGTAGGGGGAGGCTCTGGGGGCACCATATATTTT. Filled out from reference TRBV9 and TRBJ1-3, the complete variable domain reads DSGVTQTPKHLITATGQRVTLRCSPRSGDLSVYWYQQSLDQGLQFLIQYYNGEERAKGNILERFSAQQFPDLHSELNLSSLELGDSALYFCASSVGGGSGGTIYFGEGSWLTVV.

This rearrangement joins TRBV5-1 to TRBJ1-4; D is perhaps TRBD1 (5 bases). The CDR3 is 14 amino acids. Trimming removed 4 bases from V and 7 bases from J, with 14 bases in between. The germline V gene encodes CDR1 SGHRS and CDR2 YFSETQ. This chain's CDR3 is CASSRDGPSEKLFF. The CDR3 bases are TGCGCCAGCAGCCGGGACGGCCCGAGTGAAAAACTGTTTTTT. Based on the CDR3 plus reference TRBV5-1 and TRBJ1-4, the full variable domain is KAGVTQTPRYLIKTRGQQVTLSCSPISGHRSVSWYQQTPGQGLQFLFEYFSETQRNKGNFPGRFSGRQFSNSRSEMNVSTLELGDSALYLCASSRDGPSEKLFFGSGTQLSVL.

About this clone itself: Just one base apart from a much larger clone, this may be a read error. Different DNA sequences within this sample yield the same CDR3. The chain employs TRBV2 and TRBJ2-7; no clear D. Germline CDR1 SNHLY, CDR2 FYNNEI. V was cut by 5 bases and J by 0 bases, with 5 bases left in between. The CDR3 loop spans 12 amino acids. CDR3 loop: CASSRSSYEQYF. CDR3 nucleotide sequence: TGTGCCAGCAGTCGTAGCTCCTACGAGCAGTACTTC.

CDR3: CASSPGQGLPYEQYF. The CDR3 DNA sequence: TGTGCCAGCAGTCCGGGACAGGGGTTACCCTACGAGCAGTACTTC. The chain carries TRBV27 and TRBJ2-7; 10 bases align to TRBD1. The CDR3 loop spans 15 amino acids. Looked up from germline, CDR1 is MNHEY and CDR2 is SMNVEV (reference sequence). The V gene end was trimmed by 5 bases and the J gene end by 2 bases; junction bases not matched to a gene: 6.